This TCR beta chain was captured by sequencing in a study of T cell repertoires in cytomegalovirus infection (dated by TCRdb to 2018 to 2020). For the wider study: Donor HLA type was relevant to the analysis, because carriage of CMV infection together with the matching HLA type was indicated by public TCR beta signatures. The research as a whole found: Carriers of CMV infection plus the relevant HLA type were discriminated by the cumulative frequency of public TCR beta family members in the study cohort and in an independent approximately 360-donor cohort. The ex vivo response was dominated by HLA-C-restricted CMV-specific TCR beta clonotypes, and the single most frequent clonotype in two of eight donors was supplied by these HLA-C-restricted clonotypes.

A note on this clonotype: Its binding antigen is unknown. A read error is possible here, since a much larger clone lies one base away. Because the CDR3 is missing its conserved closing phenylalanine or tryptophan, this is likely a read error.

V is cut by 0 bases and J by 4 bases, and the space between the germline ends is 10 bases. A total of 14 residues make up the CDR3, ends included. Of all the DNA, just the CDR3 is kept, 42 bases in frame from base 1. TCRdb names Illumina HiSeq 1500 as the instrument used. TCRdb reanalyzed the raw reads on its own, using fastp at Q25 for trimming and MiXCR for clone calling, and kept in-frame beta chains. Each entry is one CDR3 protein sequence, shown with its most common DNA and genes. This sample has roughly 500,000 distinct CDR3 sequences in its table, and 16% of those were observed once. The ten largest clones add up to 20% to 30% of the sample.

This TCR derives from a human donor in good health (CMV status not recorded). Some clones in this sample may be carry-over from other donors' samples. The chain couples TRBV12-3 or TRBV12-4 to TRBJ2-7, with no confident D gene call. Sequencing was performed on CD8+ T cells from PBMCs. CDR3 protein: CASSLAGRVYEQYL. The nucleotides read TGTGCCAGCAGTTTAGCGGGTAGGGTTTACGAGCAGTACTTA.